This entry describes one TCR beta chain. Its antigen is still unknown. This specimen comes from a study of cytomegalovirus exposure and HLA in healthy donors. At the level of the study: Falling in the Caucasian-associated ancestry cluster were approximately 86% of approximately 400 genotyped donors. Study-wide points: 87-base-pair reads could not separate some V segments, including TRBV6-2 and TRBV6-3. Segments of the TCR beta V type were, in most cases, productive about 87% or about 30% of the time in an earlier analysis.

The CDR3 contains 13 residues. Trimming stripped 2 bases from V and 7 bases from J, with 12 bases between. Germline CDR1 and CDR2: ENHRY and SYGVKD. Each donor was healthy, and each was a bone marrow donor. PCR involved 60 Vbeta and 13 Jbeta primers. Assay: immunoSEQ multiplex PCR; the TCRdb copy retains only in-frame clones and omits some. The table includes 200,000 to 250,000 clones, about 81% detected once. The clonotype was recovered from a woman in her sixties in good health and CMV-seropositive. Material: PBMCs. The chain links TRBV10-3 to TRBJ2-7, with D unresolved. DNA of the CDR3: TGTGCCATCAGTGAGGCAGGAAAAAAGGAGCAGTACTTC. It yields the protein CAISEAGKKEQYF.